Below, one TCR beta chain is given with its context. No cognate antigen has been identified for it. No clone much larger than this one lies a single base away; base qualities are absent. V is pared back by 0 bases and J by 5 bases, with 6 bases lying between the germline termini. The germline V gene sets CDR1 to KGHDR and CDR2 to SFDVKD. Inclusive of the bounding cysteine and phenylalanine, the CDR3 is 13 residues long. The entry retains the CDR3 DNA only, 39 bases that are in frame from base 1. The library was produced with RT-PCR. Sequencing was carried out with an Illumina HiSeq 2500. TCRdb took the public reads, trimmed them with fastp at Q25, ran MiXCR for clone calling and kept in-frame beta chains. Every entry covers one CDR3 protein and lists the most common genes and DNA from its rows. In this sample the table shows some 5,900 distinct CDR3 sequences, 77% of which occur a single time. The ten largest clones capture roughly 2.6% of the sample.

The data were taken from a study of yellow fever vaccine responses in identical twins (dated by TCRdb to between 2018 and 2020). With regard to the full study: Focusing on identical twins, the study followed the T cell clones that responded to the vaccine, and did so with precision.

The study at large found these results: According to the authors, the vaccine-induced T cell response in identical twins seemed to be partly convergent and partly specific to each individual.

The TCR sequence derives from a woman aged 18-30 years who received the yellow fever vaccine. Donor details come from another sample of the same person, matched by shared clones. The rearranged chain carries TRBV24-1 and TRBJ1-1; there is no confident call for the D gene. Sequences were derived from T cells from blood (PBMCs), unsorted or a sorted subset (not recorded which), sampled before or after yellow fever vaccination (not recorded which). Here the CDR3 is given as CATSDLRRTEAFF. The DNA reads as follows: TGTGCCACCAGTGATTTGCGACGAACTGAAGCTTTCTTT.